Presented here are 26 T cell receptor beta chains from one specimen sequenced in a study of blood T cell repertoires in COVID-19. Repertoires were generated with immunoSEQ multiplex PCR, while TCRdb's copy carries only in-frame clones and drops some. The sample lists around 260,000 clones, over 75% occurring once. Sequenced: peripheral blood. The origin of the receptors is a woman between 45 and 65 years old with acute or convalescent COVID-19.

The CDR3 spells CASSPLSGQEAFF. Here the CDR3 DNA reads TGTGCCAGCTCACCATTATCGGGACAGGAAGCTTTCTTT. The V and J genes are TRBV18 and TRBJ1-1, with 7 bases lining up with TRBD1. This CDR3 region has 13 residues. Germline V CDR1 and CDR2: KGHSH, LQKENI. V shed 2 bases, J shed 8 bases, and the junction held 5 bases outside the gene matches.

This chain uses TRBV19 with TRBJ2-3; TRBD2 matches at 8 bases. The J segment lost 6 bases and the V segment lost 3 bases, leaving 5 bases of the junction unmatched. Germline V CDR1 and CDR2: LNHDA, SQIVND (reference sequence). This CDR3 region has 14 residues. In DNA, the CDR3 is TGTGCCAGTAGTATGGACGGGGGGGTGGATACGCAGTATTTT. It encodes CASSMDGGVDTQYF.

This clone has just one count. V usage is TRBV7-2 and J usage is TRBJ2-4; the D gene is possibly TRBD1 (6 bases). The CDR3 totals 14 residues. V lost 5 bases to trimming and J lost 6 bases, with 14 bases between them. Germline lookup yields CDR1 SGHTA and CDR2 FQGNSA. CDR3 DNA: TGTGCCAGCAGCAACATGGGGGCCTTAAACATTCAGTACTTC. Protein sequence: CASSNMGALNIQYF.

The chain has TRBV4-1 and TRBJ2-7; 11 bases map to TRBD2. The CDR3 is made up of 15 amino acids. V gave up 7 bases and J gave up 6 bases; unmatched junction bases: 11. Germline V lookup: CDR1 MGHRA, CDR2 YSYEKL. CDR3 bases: TGCGCCAGCACCTCCGGACTAGCGGGTTCTGGCGAGCAGTACTTC. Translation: CASTSGLAGSGEQYF.

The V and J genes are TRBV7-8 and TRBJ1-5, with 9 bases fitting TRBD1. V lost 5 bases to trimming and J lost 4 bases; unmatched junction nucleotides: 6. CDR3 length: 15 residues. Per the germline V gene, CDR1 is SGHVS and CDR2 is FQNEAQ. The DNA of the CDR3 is TGTGCCAGCAGCCGAGAACAGGGGGCTAATCAGCCCCAGCATTTT. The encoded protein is CASSREQGANQPQHF.

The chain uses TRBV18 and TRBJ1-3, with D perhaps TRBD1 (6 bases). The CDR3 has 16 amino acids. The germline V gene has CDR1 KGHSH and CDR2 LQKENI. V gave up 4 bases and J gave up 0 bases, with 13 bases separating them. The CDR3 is CASSLRQVNSGNTIYF. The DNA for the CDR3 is TGTGCCAGCTCACTCCGACAGGTTAACTCTGGAAACACCATATATTTT.

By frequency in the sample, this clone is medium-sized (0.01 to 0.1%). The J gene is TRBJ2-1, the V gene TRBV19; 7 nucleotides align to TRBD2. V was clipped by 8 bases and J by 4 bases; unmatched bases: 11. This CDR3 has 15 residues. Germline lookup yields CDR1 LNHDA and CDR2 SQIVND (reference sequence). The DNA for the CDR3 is TGTGCCAGTTCATTGAGTAGCGGGCCGTACAATGAGCAGTTCTTC. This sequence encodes CASSLSSGPYNEQFF.

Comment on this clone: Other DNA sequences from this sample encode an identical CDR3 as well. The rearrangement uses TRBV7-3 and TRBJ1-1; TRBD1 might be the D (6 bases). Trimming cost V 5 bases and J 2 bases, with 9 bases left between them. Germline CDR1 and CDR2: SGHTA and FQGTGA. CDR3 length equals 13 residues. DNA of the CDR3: TGTGCCAGCAGCCCACAGGGTAACACTGAAGCTTTCTTT. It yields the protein CASSPQGNTEAFF.

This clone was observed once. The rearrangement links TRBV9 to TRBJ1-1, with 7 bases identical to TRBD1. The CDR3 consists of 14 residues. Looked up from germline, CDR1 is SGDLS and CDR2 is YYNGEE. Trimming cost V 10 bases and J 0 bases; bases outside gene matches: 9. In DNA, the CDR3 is TGTGCCCTGGGGGCAGGGGGTGTGAACACTGAAGCTTTCTTT. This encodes CALGAGGVNTEAFF.

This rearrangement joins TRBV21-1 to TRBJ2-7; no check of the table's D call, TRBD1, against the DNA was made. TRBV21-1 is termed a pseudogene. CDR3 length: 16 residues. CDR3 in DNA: TGTGCCAGCAGCAACCTCCGGGACAGGGGGCGCGACGAGCAGTACTTC. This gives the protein CASSNLRDRGRDEQYF.

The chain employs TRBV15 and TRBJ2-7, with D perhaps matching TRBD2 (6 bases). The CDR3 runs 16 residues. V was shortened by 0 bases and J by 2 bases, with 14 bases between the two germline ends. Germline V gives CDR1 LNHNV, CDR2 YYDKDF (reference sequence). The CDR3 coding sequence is TGTGCCACCAGCAGAGATGTAATTAGCGGAACCTACGAGCAGTACTTC. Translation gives CATSRDVISGTYEQYF.

The CDR3 nucleotides read TGTGCCAGCAGCCTCCGACAGGGGTATGGCTACACCTTC. Its protein is CASSLRQGYGYTF. J is TRBJ1-2 and V is TRBV7-9, with TRBD1 identical over 8 bases. CDR3 size: 13 residues. Trimming cost V 5 bases and J 5 bases; bases outside gene matches: 4. Per the germline V gene, CDR1 is SEHNR and CDR2 is FQNEAQ (reference sequence).

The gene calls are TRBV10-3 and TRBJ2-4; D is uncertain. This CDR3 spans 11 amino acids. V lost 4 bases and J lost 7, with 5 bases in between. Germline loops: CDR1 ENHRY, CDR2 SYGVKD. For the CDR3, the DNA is TGTGCCATCAGTGCTGCGAACATTCAGTACTTC. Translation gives CAISAANIQYF.

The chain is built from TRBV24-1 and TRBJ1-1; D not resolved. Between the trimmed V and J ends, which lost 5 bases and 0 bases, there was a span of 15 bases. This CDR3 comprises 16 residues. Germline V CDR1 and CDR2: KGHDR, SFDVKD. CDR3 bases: TGTGCCACCAGTGGGACTCCTTCGGGGTTGAACACTGAAGCTTTCTTT. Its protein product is CATSGTPSGLNTEAFF.

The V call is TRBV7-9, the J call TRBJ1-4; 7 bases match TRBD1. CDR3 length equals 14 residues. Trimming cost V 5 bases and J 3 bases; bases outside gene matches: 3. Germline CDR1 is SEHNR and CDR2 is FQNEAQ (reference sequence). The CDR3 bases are TGTGCCAGCAGCCCAGGGGGGTCTAATGAAAAACTGTTTTTT. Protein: CASSPGGSNEKLFF.

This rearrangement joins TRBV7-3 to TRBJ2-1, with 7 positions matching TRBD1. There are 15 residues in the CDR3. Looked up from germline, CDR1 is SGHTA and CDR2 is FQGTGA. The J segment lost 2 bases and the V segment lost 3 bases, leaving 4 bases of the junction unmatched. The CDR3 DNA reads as TGTGCCAGCAGCTTCGACAGGGCGCCCTACAATGAGCAGTTCTTC. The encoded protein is CASSFDRAPYNEQFF.

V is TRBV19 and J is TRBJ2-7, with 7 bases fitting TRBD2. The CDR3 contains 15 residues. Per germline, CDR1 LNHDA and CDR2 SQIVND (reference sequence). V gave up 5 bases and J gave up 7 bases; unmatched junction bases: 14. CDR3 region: CASSGWLAVPGEQYF. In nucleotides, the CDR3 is TGTGCCAGTAGTGGTTGGCTAGCGGTCCCGGGGGAGCAGTACTTC.

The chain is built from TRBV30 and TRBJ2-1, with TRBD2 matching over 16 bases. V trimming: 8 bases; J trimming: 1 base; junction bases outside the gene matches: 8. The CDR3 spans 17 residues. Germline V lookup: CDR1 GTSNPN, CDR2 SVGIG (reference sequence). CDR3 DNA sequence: TGTGCCAGGCGGGGACTAGCGGGAGGGCTGTCCTACAATGAGCAGTTCTTC. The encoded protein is CARRGLAGGLSYNEQFF.

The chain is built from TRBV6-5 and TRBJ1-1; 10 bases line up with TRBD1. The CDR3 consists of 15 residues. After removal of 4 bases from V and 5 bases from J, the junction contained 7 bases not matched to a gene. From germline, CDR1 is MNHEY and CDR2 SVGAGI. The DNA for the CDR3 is TGTGCCAGCAGTTTTCGACAGGGGGCCGCTACTGAAGCTTTCTTT. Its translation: CASSFRQGAATEAFF.

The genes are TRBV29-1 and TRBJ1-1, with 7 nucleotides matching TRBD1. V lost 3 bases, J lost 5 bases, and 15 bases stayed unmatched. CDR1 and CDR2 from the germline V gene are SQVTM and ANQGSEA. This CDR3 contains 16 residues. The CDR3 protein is CSVDDTRGKIGTEAFF. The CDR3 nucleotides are TGCAGCGTTGATGATACCAGGGGGAAAATAGGAACTGAAGCTTTCTTT.

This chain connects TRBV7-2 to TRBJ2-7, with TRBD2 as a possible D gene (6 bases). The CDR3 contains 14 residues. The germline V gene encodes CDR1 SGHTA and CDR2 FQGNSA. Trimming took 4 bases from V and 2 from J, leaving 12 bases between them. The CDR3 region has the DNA TGTGCCAGCAGCTATACGGGAGCGACCTACGAGCAGTACTTC. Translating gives CASSYTGATYEQYF. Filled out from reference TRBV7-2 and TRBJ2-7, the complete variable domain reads GAGVSQSPSNKVTEKGKDVELRCDPISGHTALYWYRQSLGQGLEFLIYFQGNSAPDKSGLPSDRFSAERTGGSVSTLTIQRTQQEDSAVYLCASSYTGATYEQYFGPGTRLTVT.

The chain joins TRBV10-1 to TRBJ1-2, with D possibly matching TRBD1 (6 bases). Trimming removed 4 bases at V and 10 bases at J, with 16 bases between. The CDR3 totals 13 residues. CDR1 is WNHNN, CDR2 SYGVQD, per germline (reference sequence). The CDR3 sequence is CASSAPRQEAYTF. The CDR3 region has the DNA TGCGCCAGCAGTGCGCCTCGACAGGAGGCCTACACCTTC.

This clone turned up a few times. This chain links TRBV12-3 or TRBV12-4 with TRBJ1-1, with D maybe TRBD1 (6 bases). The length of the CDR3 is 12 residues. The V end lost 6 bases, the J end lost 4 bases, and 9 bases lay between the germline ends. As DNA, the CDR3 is TGTGCCAGCAGCTTACAGGGCACTGAAGCTTTCTTT. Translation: CASSLQGTEAFF.

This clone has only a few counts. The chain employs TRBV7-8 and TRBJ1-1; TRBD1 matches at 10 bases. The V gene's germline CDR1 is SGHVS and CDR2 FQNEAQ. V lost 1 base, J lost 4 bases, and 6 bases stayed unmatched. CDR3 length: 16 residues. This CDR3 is CASSLVAGTGATEAFF. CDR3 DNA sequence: TGTGCCAGCAGCTTAGTGGCCGGGACAGGGGCCACTGAAGCTTTCTTT.

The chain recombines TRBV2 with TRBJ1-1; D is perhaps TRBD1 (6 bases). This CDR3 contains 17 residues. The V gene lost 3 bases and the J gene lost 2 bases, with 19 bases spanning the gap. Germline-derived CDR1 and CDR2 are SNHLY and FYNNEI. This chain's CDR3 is CASSDLGAGRINTEAFF. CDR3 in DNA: TGTGCCAGCAGTGACCTGGGGGCAGGGAGAATAAACACTGAAGCTTTCTTT.

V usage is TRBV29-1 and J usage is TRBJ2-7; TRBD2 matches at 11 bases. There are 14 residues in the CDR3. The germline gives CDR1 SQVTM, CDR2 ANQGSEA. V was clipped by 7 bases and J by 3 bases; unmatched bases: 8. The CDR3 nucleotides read TGCAGCGCACGGGAACTAGCGGGGGACTACGAGCAGTACTTC. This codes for CSARELAGDYEQYF.